The entry that follows covers one T cell receptor beta chain sequence. This entry belongs to a study of CD8 T cells in Susac syndrome. When the RNA was reverse transcribed, random hexamers were used with an input of roughly 0.5 to 1 ug. Amplification of TCR beta CDR3 across 54 Vbeta and 13 Jbeta was performed with immunoSEQ multiplex PCR. TCRdb fed the immunoSEQ multiplex PCR reads into MiXCR, producing one record per CDR3 protein. Among roughly 180,000 distinct CDR3 sequences, around 94% were seen once, and the ten largest hold around 0.15%. In blood CD8+ and CD4+ T cells, TCR beta underwent sequencing. The healthy controls were matched to patients by age and sex. In contrast to the negatively isolated CD8+ and CD4+ T cells, TEMRA cells were FACS-enriched. This CDR3 is built from 13 residues. The V gene end was trimmed by 5 bases and the J gene end by 8 bases; junction bases not matched to a gene: 4. From germline, CDR1 is MNHEY and CDR2 SVGAGI.

The J gene is TRBJ2-1, the V gene TRBV6-5; 9 nucleotides align to TRBD2. Material: CD4+ T cells from PBMCs. The clonotype was recovered from a human donor in good health. This CDR3 is CASSRLAADEQFF. Here the CDR3 DNA reads TGTGCCAGCAGTCGACTAGCGGCGGATGAGCAGTTCTTC.